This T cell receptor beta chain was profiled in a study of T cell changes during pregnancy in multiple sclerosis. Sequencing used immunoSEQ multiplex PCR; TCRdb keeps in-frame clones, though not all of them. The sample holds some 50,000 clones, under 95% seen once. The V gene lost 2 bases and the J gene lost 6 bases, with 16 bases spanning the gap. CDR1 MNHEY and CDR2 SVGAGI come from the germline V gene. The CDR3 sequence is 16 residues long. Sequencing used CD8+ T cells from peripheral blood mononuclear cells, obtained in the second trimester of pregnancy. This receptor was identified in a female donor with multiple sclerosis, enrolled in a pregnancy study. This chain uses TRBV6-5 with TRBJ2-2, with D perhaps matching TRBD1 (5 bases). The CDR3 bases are TGTGCCAGCAGTTACACTGCAGGGCGGTCCCCCGGGGAGCTGTTTTTT. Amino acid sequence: CASSYTAGRSPGELFF.